Below, 29 T cell receptor beta chains from the same sample are listed, as sequenced in a study of technical replicates of blood from a few donors. Using immunoSEQ multiplex PCR, the repertoire was profiled, and TCRdb retains in-frame clones only, with some absent. Of more than 65,000 clones listed, approximately 96% are singletons. Sequenced material: T cells isolated from PBMCs. The origin of the receptors is a human donor in good health.

This chain uses TRBV6-1 with TRBJ2-3; D is possibly TRBD2 (7 bases). The CDR3 length is 14 residues. Trimming shortened V by 7 bases and J by 1 base, and 12 bases separated the two germline ends. CDR1 MNHNS and CDR2 SASEGT come from the germline V gene. This chain's CDR3 is CASNRGGGTDTQYF. The DNA for the CDR3 is TGTGCCAGCAATAGGGGGGGAGGCACAGATACGCAGTATTTT.

The chain couples TRBV27 to TRBJ2-7; no reliable D call. CDR3 size: 14 residues. V dropped 0 bases and J dropped 0 bases, with 6 bases sitting between them. CDR1 is MNHEY, CDR2 SMNVEV, per germline (reference sequence). As DNA, the CDR3 is TGTGCCAGCAGTTTATCGGCAGACTCCTACGAGCAGTACTTC. This codes for CASSLSADSYEQYF.

This chain's CDR3 is CASHENKGGSGELFF. For the CDR3, the DNA is TGTGCCAGCCACGAAAACAAAGGAGGCTCCGGGGAGCTGTTTTTT. The chain employs TRBV28 and TRBJ2-2, with D perhaps matching TRBD2 (5 bases). Germline assignment: CDR1 MDHEN and CDR2 SYDVKM. CDR3 length: 15 residues. V lost 8 bases, J lost 6 bases, and 19 bases lay in between.

This chain links TRBV4-3 with TRBJ1-5; 7 bases match TRBD1. Germline lookup yields CDR1 LGHNA and CDR2 YSLEER. The CDR3 covers 14 residues. Trimming removed 1 base from V and 9 bases from J; junction bases left unmatched: 6. CDR3 sequence (DNA): TGCGCCAGCAGCCAAGGTAACAGGGGAGGGCCCCAGCATTTT. Its protein is CASSQGNRGGPQHF.

This clone showed up just once. The chain has TRBV6-5 and TRBJ2-7, with a tentative D call TRBD1 (5 bases). The length of the CDR3 is 16 residues. Germline-derived CDR1 and CDR2 are MNHEY and SVGAGI. V was trimmed by 0 bases and J by 3 bases, leaving 15 bases between them. For the CDR3, the DNA is TGTGCCAGCAGTTACTCAGTGGGGCAGAGAGACTACGAGCAGTACTTC. Encoded protein: CASSYSVGQRDYEQYF.

The rearrangement joins TRBV28 to TRBJ2-7; D may be TRBD2 (5 bases). Looked up from germline, CDR1 is MDHEN and CDR2 is SYDVKM. This CDR3 is built from 13 residues. With 5 bases removed from V and 3 bases from J, the gap between germline ends came to 11 bases. CDR3 loop: CASSLEDFYEQYF. CDR3 in DNA: TGTGCCAGCAGTCTGGAGGACTTCTACGAGCAGTACTTC. The whole variable domain, filled in from reference TRBV28 and TRBJ2-7, reads DVKVTQSSRYLVKRTGEKVFLECVQDMDHENMFWYRQDPGLGLRLIYFSYDVKMKEKGDIPEGYSVSREKKERFSLILESASTNQTSMYLCASSLEDFYEQYFGPGTRLTVT.

The rearrangement uses TRBV2 and TRBJ2-7; 7 bases fit TRBD1. Per the germline V gene, CDR1 is SNHLY and CDR2 is FYNNEI. The V segment lost 10 bases and the J segment 3 bases; nucleotides outside the gene matches: 9. The length of the CDR3 is 13 residues. CDR3 nucleotide sequence: TGTGCCACCAGGACAGGCGAACGCTACGAGCAGTACTTC. This encodes CATRTGERYEQYF.

This clone has just one count. The genes are TRBV11-2 and TRBJ2-1, with 7 nucleotides matching TRBD2. The trim removed 7 bases at V and 5 bases at J, leaving 14 bases unmatched. The V gene's germline CDR1 is SGHAT and CDR2 FQNNGV. The CDR3 consists of 16 residues. In DNA, the CDR3 is TGTGCCAGCAAAAACCTTTATAGCGGGCACCACAATGAGCAGTTCTTC. Translation gives CASKNLYSGHHNEQFF.

The chain recombines TRBV9 with TRBJ1-1; 8 bases align to TRBD1. The V gene's germline CDR1 is SGDLS and CDR2 YYNGEE. The ends lost 4 bases at V and 2 bases at J; junction bases unmatched: 13. The CDR3 runs 17 residues. The CDR3 spells CASSRSQGVVSNTEAFF. Written as DNA, the CDR3 is TGTGCCAGCAGCCGCTCACAGGGGGTTGTTTCTAACACTGAAGCTTTCTTT. The whole variable domain, remainder taken from reference TRBV9 and TRBJ1-1, is DSGVTQTPKHLITATGQRVTLRCSPRSGDLSVYWYQQSLDQGLQFLIQYYNGEERAKGNILERFSAQQFPDLHSELNLSSLELGDSALYFCASSRSQGVVSNTEAFFGQGTRLTVV.

The chain links TRBV29-1 to TRBJ1-1, with 9 bases fitting TRBD1. CDR1 SQVTM and CDR2 ANQGSEA come from the germline V gene. The CDR3 contains 13 residues. Losses at the gene ends were 6 bases for V and 1 base for J; bases not matched to a gene: 3. The CDR3 spells CSVAGQGNTEAFF. The CDR3 DNA reads TGCAGCGTCGCGGGACAGGGGAACACTGAAGCTTTCTTT.

Written as DNA, the CDR3 is TGTGCCAGGATACTAGCGGCCGCCTACGAGCAGTACTTC. Its translation: CARILAAAYEQYF. The chain recombines TRBV28 with TRBJ2-7; 8 bases fit TRBD2. CDR3 length: 13 residues. Trimming removed 9 bases from V and 2 bases from J; junction bases left unmatched: 6. In germline, CDR1 is MDHEN, CDR2 SYDVKM.

V and J are TRBV6-1 and TRBJ2-7; tentatively, D is TRBD2 (6 bases). The germline V and J ends were trimmed by 2 bases and 4 bases, with 9 bases remaining between them. The germline CDR1 and CDR2 sequences are MNHNS and SASEGT. The CDR3 is 13 amino acids. CDR3 sequence: CASSESGLYEQYF. The CDR3 nucleotides read TGTGCCAGCAGTGAAAGCGGGCTTTACGAGCAGTACTTC.

The rearrangement joins TRBV14 to TRBJ2-1; possibly TRBD1 for D (5 bases). Germline values: CDR1 SGHDN, CDR2 FVKESK. This CDR3 is 13 amino acids long. Trimming took 7 bases from V and 4 from J, leaving 11 bases between them. The CDR3 DNA follows: TGTGCCAGCATGCGGACAAATTACAATGAGCAGTTCTTC. Translated: CASMRTNYNEQFF. Using reference TRBV14 and TRBJ2-1 for the parts outside the CDR3, the full variable domain is EAGVTQFPSHSVIEKGQTVTLRCDPISGHDNLYWYRRVMGKEIKFLLHFVKESKQDESGMPNNRFLAERTGGTYSTLKVQPAELEDSGVYFCASMRTNYNEQFFGPGTRLTVL.

J is TRBJ1-2 and V is TRBV5-4; 8 positions match TRBD1. The CDR3 is 14 amino acids. Germline V CDR1 and CDR2: SGHNT, YYREEE (reference sequence). The ends lost 0 bases at V and 5 bases at J; junction bases unmatched: 3. CDR3 DNA sequence: TGTGCCAGCAGCTTGGGGACAGGGTTTTATGGCTACACCTTC. Translated, it gives CASSLGTGFYGYTF.

As to this clone: The identical CDR3 is also encoded by other nucleotide sequences in the sample. The V gene is TRBV7-2, the J gene TRBJ2-3, with 11 bases aligning to TRBD2. Trimming cost V 2 bases and J 2 bases; bases outside gene matches: 3. This CDR3 has 16 residues. Germline V gives CDR1 SGHTA, CDR2 FQGNSA. Written as DNA, the CDR3 is TGTGCCAGCAGCTTAACTAGCGGGAGTTACACAGATACGCAGTATTTT. It yields the protein CASSLTSGSYTDTQYF.

The gene calls are TRBV7-9 and TRBJ2-7; D is undetermined. CDR1 SEHNR and CDR2 FQNEAQ come from the germline V gene (reference sequence). V lost 7 bases and J lost 2, with 15 bases in between. This CDR3 has 14 amino acids. In DNA, the CDR3 is TGTGCCAGCAACCGACACCCAGACGCCTACGAGCAGTACTTC. Its protein is CASNRHPDAYEQYF.

The rearrangement links TRBV29-1 to TRBJ2-5; possibly TRBD2 for D (5 bases). Germline V CDR1 and CDR2: SQVTM, ANQGSEA. The CDR3 covers 11 residues. The ends were cut back, 2 bases at V and 5 bases at J, with 6 bases in the middle. In nucleotides, the CDR3 is TGCAGCGTTGAACGAGGGGAGACCCAGTACTTC. Amino acid sequence: CSVERGETQYF.

The chain links TRBV12-5 to TRBJ1-1; D is unresolved. The CDR3 totals 12 residues. Per germline, CDR1 LGHNT and CDR2 FRNRAP. The V end lost 6 bases, the J end lost 5 bases, and 10 bases lay between the germline ends. CDR3 loop: CASGYGWTEAFF. The CDR3 DNA follows: TGTGCTAGTGGCTACGGTTGGACTGAAGCTTTCTTT.

The J gene is TRBJ2-7, the V gene TRBV27; D is unresolved. Germline V gene sequence: CDR1 MNHEY, CDR2 SMNVEV (reference sequence). CDR3 length: 11 amino acids. Trimming cost V 4 bases and J 3 bases, with 4 bases left between them. CDR3 DNA: TGTGCCAGCAGTTCCCGCTACGAGCAGTACTTC. Protein sequence: CASSSRYEQYF.

The J gene is TRBJ2-2, the V gene TRBV19, with D perhaps matching TRBD1 (5 bases). V was trimmed by 3 bases and J by 3 bases, leaving 11 bases between them. Germline CDR1 LNHDA, CDR2 SQIVND (reference sequence). CDR3 length: 15 amino acids. DNA of the CDR3: TGTGCCAGTAGTATGGGGCGGAGCTACACCGGGGAGCTGTTTTTT. Translated: CASSMGRSYTGELFF.

V and J are TRBV19 and TRBJ2-2; 7 bases align to TRBD1. J lost 2 bases, V lost 5 bases, and 5 bases had no gene match. CDR1 and CDR2 (germline): LNHDA, SQIVND (reference sequence). The CDR3 loop spans 15 amino acids. CDR3 sequence: CASSPWDSNTGELFF. CDR3 nucleotides: TGTGCCAGTAGTCCCTGGGACAGCAACACCGGGGAGCTGTTTTTT.

CDR3 DNA: TGCGCCAGCAGTGAGTCGCGGTGGTCTGAAGCTTTCTTT. It specifies CASSESRWSEAFF. The gene calls are TRBV10-1 and TRBJ1-1; D not certain. CDR1 and CDR2 from the germline V gene are WNHNN and SYGVQD (reference sequence). Deletions cut 0 bases from V and 6 bases from J, with 8 bases between. This CDR3 has 13 amino acids.

The chain links TRBV30 to TRBJ2-1, with a weak D call TRBD2 (6 bases). The CDR3 loop spans 13 amino acids. V was trimmed by 0 bases and J by 7 bases, leaving 10 bases between them. Germline-derived CDR1 and CDR2 are GTSNPN and SVGIG (reference sequence). The CDR3, as DNA: TGTGCCTGGAGTGTACTGGCGGGGAATGAGCAGTTCTTC. This codes for CAWSVLAGNEQFF.

The genes are TRBV18 and TRBJ2-2, with TRBD2 identical over 8 bases. Per germline, CDR1 KGHSH and CDR2 LQKENI. Unmatched junction bases numbered 7, after V lost 0 bases and J lost 7 bases. This CDR3 comprises 16 residues. Written as DNA, the CDR3 is TGTGCCAGCTCACCACCGATTAGCGGGAAAGGCGGGGAGCTGTTTTTT. Encoded protein: CASSPPISGKGGELFF. Together with reference TRBV18 and TRBJ2-2, the CDR3 gives the full variable domain: NAGVMQNPRHLVRRRGQEARLRCSPMKGHSHVYWYRQLPEEGLKFMVYLQKENIIDESGMPKERFSAEFPKEGPSILRIQQVVRGDSAAYFCASSPPISGKGGELFFGEGSRLTVL.

This clone was observed a single time. V gene TRBV7-3 combines with J gene TRBJ2-7; 8 bases match TRBD2. J gave up 6 bases and V 2 bases, and 6 bases lay outside the gene matches. Germline CDR1 is SGHTA and CDR2 is FQGTGA. CDR3 length: 14 residues. The CDR3 coding sequence is TGTGCCAGCAGCTTAGGGACTAGTCTTTCCGAGCAGTACTTC. Amino acid sequence: CASSLGTSLSEQYF.

The rearrangement joins TRBV27 to TRBJ2-1; 9 positions match TRBD2. The ends lost 1 base at V and 8 bases at J; junction bases unmatched: 9. Germline assignment: CDR1 MNHEY and CDR2 SMNVEV (reference sequence). This CDR3 has 16 amino acids. CDR3 in amino acids: CASSLYLREGIDEQFF. The CDR3 DNA is TGTGCCAGCAGTTTATATCTGCGGGAGGGCATCGATGAGCAGTTCTTC.

The chain joins TRBV10-2 to TRBJ1-5; maybe TRBD1 (5 bases). With 3 bases removed from V and 0 bases from J, the gap between germline ends came to 6 bases. This CDR3 has 14 residues. CDR1 and CDR2 (germline): WSHSY, SAAADI. The CDR3 sequence is CASSDQGSNQPQHF. Written as DNA, the CDR3 is TGCGCCAGCAGTGACCAGGGTAGCAATCAGCCCCAGCATTTT.

The chain recombines TRBV7-9 with TRBJ2-7; D not resolved. The CDR3 is 15 amino acids. V was clipped by 5 bases and J by 3 bases, with 17 bases between them. Germline V gene lookup returns CDR1 SEHNR and CDR2 FQNEAQ (reference sequence). CDR3 sequence: CASSPPGVSLYEQYF. The CDR3 nucleotides are TGTGCCAGCAGCCCCCCCGGAGTCTCTCTCTACGAGCAGTACTTC.

In its sample, this clone was seen once. The chain couples TRBV6-5 to TRBJ1-2; 8 bases match TRBD1. Germline CDR1 and CDR2: MNHEY and SVGAGI. The CDR3 runs 13 residues. Trimming cost V 5 bases and J 8 bases; bases outside gene matches: 7. The CDR3 DNA reads TGTGCCAGCAGTAGATCGGACAGGGAGGGCTACACCTTC. Protein: CASSRSDREGYTF.